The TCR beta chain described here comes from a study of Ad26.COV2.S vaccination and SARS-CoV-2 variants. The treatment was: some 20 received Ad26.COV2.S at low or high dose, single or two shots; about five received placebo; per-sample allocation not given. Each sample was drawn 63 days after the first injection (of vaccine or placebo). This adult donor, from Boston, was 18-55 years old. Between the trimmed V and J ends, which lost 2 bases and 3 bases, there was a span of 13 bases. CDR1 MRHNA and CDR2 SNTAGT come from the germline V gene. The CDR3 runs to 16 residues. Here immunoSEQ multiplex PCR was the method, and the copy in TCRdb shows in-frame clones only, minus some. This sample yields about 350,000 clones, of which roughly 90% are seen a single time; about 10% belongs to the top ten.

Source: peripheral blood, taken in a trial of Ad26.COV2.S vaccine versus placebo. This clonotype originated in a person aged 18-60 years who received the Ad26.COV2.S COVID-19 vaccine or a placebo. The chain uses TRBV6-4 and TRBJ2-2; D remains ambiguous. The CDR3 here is CASSDHGVTDTGELFF. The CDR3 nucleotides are TGTGCCAGCAGTGACCATGGGGTCACGGACACCGGGGAGCTGTTTTTT.